This is a list of T cell receptor beta chains from one sample in a study of T-cell reconstitution after alpha-beta-depleted transplantation in children. TCRdb called the PCR reads again in MiXCR, with one record for every CDR3 protein. This table holds 580,000 or so distinct CDR3 sequences, more than 20% found once. The starting material was PBMCs, mostly from graft donor cells, obtained 360 days after TCRalphabeta/CD19-depleted stem cell transplant. These receptors were obtained from a boy in the first two years of life who had a stem cell transplant for acute myeloid leukemia, so the T cells may come from the graft donor. The CDR3 runs from the conserved cysteine through the conserved F or W. Fields, in order: clone size, J gene, V gene, D gene, CDR3 DNA, CDR3 protein. The D gene is left open where the match is weak. Size tells how often a clone was seen (once, few, many) or the class of an expanded clone, and some rows leave it out.

size: NA
J: TRBJ2-7
V: TRBV5-5
D: NA
DNA: TGTGCCAGCAGCTTGGCCTGGGACCCCTCCTACGAGCAGTACTTC
CDR3: CASSLAWDPSYEQYF

size: few
J: TRBJ2-5
V: TRBV10-3
D: NA
DNA: TGTGCCATCAGTGCCGAGGGGACCCAGTACTTC
CDR3: CAISAEGTQYF

size: many
J: TRBJ1-2
V: TRBV7-2
D: NA
DNA: TGTGCCAGCAGCTTAGGGGCAGGAGGATGGGCAAACTATGGCTACACCTTC
CDR3: CASSLGAGGWANYGYTF

size: many
J: TRBJ2-7
V: TRBV12-3/TRBV12-4
D: NA
DNA: TGTGCCAGCAGTTTAGGGAACTCCTACGAGCAGTACTTC
CDR3: CASSLGNSYEQYF

size: many
J: TRBJ1-5
V: TRBV6-5
D: TRBD1
DNA: TGTGCCAGCAGTTCCTTTCGACAGGGTAGGCAGCCCCAGCATTTT
CDR3: CASSSFRQGRQPQHF

size: few
J: TRBJ1-1
V: TRBV20-1
D: NA
DNA: TGCAGTGCAGGGACAAACACTGAAGCTTTCTTT
CDR3: CSAGTNTEAFF

size: many
J: TRBJ1-2
V: TRBV20-1
D: TRBD1
DNA: TGCAGTGCTACCCCAGGGGGCGCGGACTATGGCTACACCTTC
CDR3: CSATPGGADYGYTF

size: many
J: TRBJ1-3
V: TRBV6-5
D: TRBD1
DNA: TGTGCCAGCAGTTACTCGACGGACAGGAGCTCTGGAAACACCATATATTTT
CDR3: CASSYSTDRSSGNTIYF

size: few
J: TRBJ2-5
V: TRBV7-2
D: TRBD1
DNA: TGTGCCAGCAGCACTCAGACAGGGACCGGGCCAGGGACCCAGTACTTC
CDR3: CASSTQTGTGPGTQYF

size: many
J: TRBJ1-6
V: TRBV5-1
D: TRBD1
DNA: TGCGCCAGCAGCAACCTGGACAGGGCCGAGGGTTCACCCCTCCACTTT
CDR3: CASSNLDRAEGSPLHF

size: many
J: TRBJ2-2
V: TRBV7-9
D: NA
DNA: TGTGCCTGCCCGACTTTACCGAACACCGGGGAGCTGTTTTTT
CDR3: CACPTLPNTGELFF

size: NA
J: TRBJ1-6
V: TRBV5-1
D: TRBD1
DNA: TGCGCCAGCAGCTCTCAAGGACAGGGAAATTCACCCCTCCACTTT
CDR3: CASSSQGQGNSPLHF

size: NA
J: TRBJ2-7
V: TRBV20-1
D: NA
DNA: TGCAGTGCTAGAGATCGAACGGTTTTCTCCTACGAGCAGTACTTC
CDR3: CSARDRTVFSYEQYF

size: many
J: TRBJ1-1
V: TRBV29-1
D: NA
DNA: TGCAGCGTTGAAATGAACACTGAAGCTTTCTTT
CDR3: CSVEMNTEAFF

size: many
J: TRBJ2-5
V: TRBV7-9
D: NA
DNA: TGTGCCAGCAGATCATCCAGGGGTCACCCCCAAGAGACCCAGTACTTC
CDR3: CASRSSRGHPQETQYF

size: few
J: TRBJ1-5
V: TRBV4-2
D: NA
DNA: TGTGCCAGCAGCCAAGGGCAACCGTATAGCAATCAGCCCCAGCATTTT
CDR3: CASSQGQPYSNQPQHF

size: NA
J: TRBJ1-1
V: TRBV28
D: TRBD1
DNA: TGTGCCAGCAGCCCCGACAGGGAAACTGAAGCTTTCTTT
CDR3: CASSPDRETEAFF